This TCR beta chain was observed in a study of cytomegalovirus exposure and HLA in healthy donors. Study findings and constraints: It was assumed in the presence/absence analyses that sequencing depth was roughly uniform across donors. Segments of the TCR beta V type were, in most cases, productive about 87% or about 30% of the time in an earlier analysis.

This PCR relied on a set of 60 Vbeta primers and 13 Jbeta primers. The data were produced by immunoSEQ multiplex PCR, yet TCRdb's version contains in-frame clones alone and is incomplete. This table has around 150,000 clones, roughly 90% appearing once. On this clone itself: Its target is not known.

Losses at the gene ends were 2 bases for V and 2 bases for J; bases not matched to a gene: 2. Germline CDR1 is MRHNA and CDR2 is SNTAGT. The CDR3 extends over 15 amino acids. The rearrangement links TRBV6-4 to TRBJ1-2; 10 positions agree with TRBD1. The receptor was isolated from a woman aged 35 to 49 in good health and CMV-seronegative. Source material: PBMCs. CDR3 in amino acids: CASSDDRGQNYGYTF. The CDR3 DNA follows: TGTGCCAGCAGTGACGACAGGGGGCAAAACTATGGCTACACCTTC.